The rows below give T cell receptor beta chains drawn from one sample of a study of T cell responses to AZD1222 COVID-19 vaccine. Clones were read by immunoSEQ multiplex PCR, and TCRdb kept only the in-frame ones, dropping some. The table lists around 150,000 clones, 90% to 95% of them singletons. Here the sequenced sample was peripheral blood, taken on day 0 of AZD1222 vaccination. The receptors here all came from an adult in good health. Both conserved end residues are part of each CDR3. The order of the fields is D gene, J gene, V gene, clone size, CDR3 protein, CDR3 DNA. The D gene is left open where the match is weak. Where a row states a size, it is once, few, many or the class of an expanded clone; other rows omit it.

D gene: NA; J gene: TRBJ1-2; V gene: TRBV6-1; clone size: NA; CDR3 protein: CASSAEGRSYVYGYTF; CDR3 DNA: TGTGCCAGCAGTGCCGAGGGGAGGAGCTACGTATATGGCTACACCTTC
D gene: NA; J gene: TRBJ1-3; V gene: TRBV6-4; clone size: NA; CDR3 protein: CASSEQGGSGNTIYF; CDR3 DNA: TGTGCCAGCAGTGAACAAGGGGGCTCTGGAAACACCATATATTTT
D gene: TRBD1; J gene: TRBJ2-2; V gene: TRBV28; clone size: NA; CDR3 protein: CASSYSGGIVVNTGELFF; CDR3 DNA: TGTGCCAGCAGTTACTCAGGGGGAATCGTAGTAAACACCGGGGAGCTGTTTTTT
D gene: NA; J gene: TRBJ1-1; V gene: TRBV7-6; clone size: NA; CDR3 protein: CASSQSQNTEAFF; CDR3 DNA: TGTGCCAGCAGCCAATCCCAGAACACTGAAGCTTTCTTT
D gene: NA; J gene: TRBJ1-2; V gene: TRBV7-2; clone size: NA; CDR3 protein: CASSLANYGYTF; CDR3 DNA: TGTGCCAGCAGCTTAGCTAACTATGGCTACACCTTC
D gene: NA; J gene: TRBJ2-1; V gene: TRBV3-1/TRBV3-2; clone size: NA; CDR3 protein: CASSLQGGDNEQFF; CDR3 DNA: TGTGCCAGCAGCCTCCAAGGGGGGGACAATGAGCAGTTCTTC
D gene: NA; J gene: TRBJ1-2; V gene: TRBV5-4; clone size: NA; CDR3 protein: CASSSDGGVPYGYTF; CDR3 DNA: TGTGCCAGCAGCAGCGACGGCGGGGTACCCTATGGCTACACCTTC
D gene: TRBD1; J gene: TRBJ1-4; V gene: TRBV27; clone size: NA; CDR3 protein: CASSAGTGIATNEKLFF; CDR3 DNA: TGTGCCAGCAGTGCCGGGACAGGGATTGCAACTAATGAAAAACTGTTTTTT
D gene: NA; J gene: TRBJ1-1; V gene: TRBV11-2; clone size: few; CDR3 protein: CASSLDSGGRTEAFF; CDR3 DNA: TGTGCCAGCAGCTTAGATTCCGGGGGCAGAACTGAAGCTTTCTTT
D gene: NA; J gene: TRBJ2-1; V gene: TRBV5-5; clone size: few; CDR3 protein: CASRGRVTDNEQFF; CDR3 DNA: TGTGCCAGCAGGGGACGGGTGACGGACAATGAGCAGTTCTTC
D gene: TRBD2; J gene: TRBJ2-5; V gene: TRBV27; clone size: NA; CDR3 protein: CASSSGRRETQYF; CDR3 DNA: TGTGCCAGCAGCAGCGGGAGGCGGGAGACCCAGTACTTC
D gene: NA; J gene: TRBJ1-2; V gene: TRBV2; clone size: NA; CDR3 protein: CASTPPGENTPNYGYTF; CDR3 DNA: TGTGCCAGCACCCCGCCCGGAGAGAACACACCCAACTATGGCTACACCTTC
D gene: NA; J gene: TRBJ1-2; V gene: TRBV7-9; clone size: NA; CDR3 protein: CASSPVTANYGYTF; CDR3 DNA: TGTGCCAGCAGTCCGGTGACAGCGAACTATGGCTACACCTTC
D gene: NA; J gene: TRBJ2-1; V gene: TRBV12-5; clone size: once; CDR3 protein: CASGSLGGPRINEQFF; CDR3 DNA: TGTGCTAGTGGTTCCCTGGGGGGCCCTAGGATCAATGAGCAGTTCTTC
D gene: NA; J gene: TRBJ1-5; V gene: TRBV6-1; clone size: once; CDR3 protein: CASSEAFGSGPQHF; CDR3 DNA: TGTGCCAGCAGTGAAGCGTTCGGCTCGGGGCCCCAGCATTTT
D gene: NA; J gene: TRBJ1-5; V gene: TRBV7-8; clone size: NA; CDR3 protein: CASSLGGAGPGNQPQHF; CDR3 DNA: TGTGCCAGCAGCTTAGGGGGGGCAGGGCCAGGCAATCAGCCCCAGCATTTT
D gene: TRBD1; J gene: TRBJ1-3; V gene: TRBV3-1/TRBV3-2; clone size: NA; CDR3 protein: CASSQWPLRQGQRNTIYF; CDR3 DNA: TGTGCCAGCAGCCAATGGCCCCTACGACAGGGGCAACGGAACACCATATATTTT
D gene: NA; J gene: TRBJ2-1; V gene: TRBV18; clone size: once; CDR3 protein: CASRTVDNEQFF; CDR3 DNA: TGTGCCAGCAGAACAGTAGACAATGAGCAGTTCTTC
D gene: NA; J gene: TRBJ2-1; V gene: TRBV2; clone size: few; CDR3 protein: CASSVHHDEQFF; CDR3 DNA: TGTGCCAGCAGTGTCCACCACGATGAGCAGTTCTTC
D gene: TRBD1; J gene: TRBJ1-1; V gene: TRBV7-2; clone size: few; CDR3 protein: CASSSGFGTGNTEAFF; CDR3 DNA: TGTGCCAGCAGCTCCGGTTTCGGGACAGGAAACACTGAAGCTTTCTTT
D gene: NA; J gene: TRBJ1-2; V gene: TRBV18; clone size: NA; CDR3 protein: CASSPRQDYGYTF; CDR3 DNA: TGTGCCAGCTCACCACGACAGGACTATGGCTACACCTTC
D gene: NA; J gene: TRBJ2-7; V gene: TRBV29-1; clone size: NA; CDR3 protein: CSVLRVDGSYEQYF; CDR3 DNA: TGCAGCGTCCTGCGCGTCGACGGGTCCTACGAGCAGTACTTC
D gene: TRBD1; J gene: TRBJ1-5; V gene: TRBV2; clone size: few; CDR3 protein: CASSGDRVRGNQPQHF; CDR3 DNA: TGTGCCAGCAGTGGGGACAGGGTGAGGGGCAATCAGCCCCAGCATTTT
D gene: TRBD1; J gene: TRBJ1-3; V gene: TRBV6-5; clone size: NA; CDR3 protein: CASSYSRRGPGNTIYF; CDR3 DNA: TGTGCCAGCAGTTACTCGAGGAGGGGGCCTGGAAACACCATATATTTT
D gene: NA; J gene: TRBJ2-2; V gene: TRBV11-2; clone size: NA; CDR3 protein: CATGRWGGEELFF; CDR3 DNA: TGTGCCACCGGCCGGTGGGGAGGCGAGGAGCTGTTTTTT
D gene: TRBD1; J gene: TRBJ1-2; V gene: TRBV28; clone size: NA; CDR3 protein: CASLPGDRRYYGYTF; CDR3 DNA: TGTGCCAGCCTCCCTGGGGACAGGAGATACTATGGCTACACCTTC
D gene: TRBD2; J gene: TRBJ2-5; V gene: TRBV5-1; clone size: NA; CDR3 protein: CASSLDTSGRAGETQYF; CDR3 DNA: TGCGCCAGCAGCTTGGACACTAGCGGGAGGGCGGGAGAGACCCAGTACTTC
D gene: NA; J gene: TRBJ1-2; V gene: TRBV28; clone size: NA; CDR3 protein: CASSFWVAALGYTF; CDR3 DNA: TGTGCCAGCAGTTTTTGGGTGGCCGCCTTGGGCTACACCTTC
D gene: NA; J gene: TRBJ2-6; V gene: TRBV10-3; clone size: NA; CDR3 protein: CAISRDTGSGSGANVLTF; CDR3 DNA: TGTGCCATCAGCCGGGACACTGGCTCCGGCTCTGGGGCCAACGTCCTGACTTTC
D gene: NA; J gene: TRBJ1-2; V gene: TRBV30; clone size: once; CDR3 protein: CAWSGPGTSYGYTF; CDR3 DNA: TGTGCCTGGAGTGGGCCCGGGACTTCCTATGGCTACACCTTC
D gene: NA; J gene: TRBJ2-2; V gene: TRBV4-2; clone size: once; CDR3 protein: CASSRPRDGELFF; CDR3 DNA: TGTGCCAGCAGCCGGCCCAGGGACGGGGAGCTGTTTTTT
D gene: NA; J gene: TRBJ2-5; V gene: TRBV3-1/TRBV3-2; clone size: NA; CDR3 protein: CASSLQPGGLYF; CDR3 DNA: TGTGCCAGCAGCCTCCAGCCCGGGGGACTGTACTTC
D gene: TRBD2; J gene: TRBJ2-7; V gene: TRBV28; clone size: NA; CDR3 protein: CASSSYTGGSSGEQYF; CDR3 DNA: TGTGCCAGCAGTTCTTATACAGGCGGGAGTTCGGGCGAGCAGTACTTC
D gene: NA; J gene: TRBJ2-1; V gene: TRBV11-1; clone size: NA; CDR3 protein: CASSLLRAGTNNEQFF; CDR3 DNA: TGTGCCAGCAGCTTATTGCGAGCGGGGACAAACAATGAGCAGTTCTTC
D gene: NA; J gene: TRBJ2-7; V gene: TRBV7-7; clone size: NA; CDR3 protein: CASSADRLVSEQYF; CDR3 DNA: TGTGCCAGCAGCGCTGACAGGCTGGTTTCCGAGCAGTACTTC
D gene: NA; J gene: TRBJ2-7; V gene: TRBV30; clone size: once; CDR3 protein: CAWESGGRSYEQYF; CDR3 DNA: TGTGCCTGGGAGTCTGGCGGGCGTTCCTACGAGCAGTACTTC
D gene: TRBD1; J gene: TRBJ1-4; V gene: TRBV4-3; clone size: NA; CDR3 protein: CASSQGTAGTGDEKLFF; CDR3 DNA: TGCGCCAGCAGCCAAGGGACCGCCGGGACAGGGGACGAAAAACTGTTTTTT
D gene: TRBD2; J gene: TRBJ2-1; V gene: TRBV19; clone size: once; CDR3 protein: CASSIISGIYDEQFF; CDR3 DNA: TGTGCCAGTAGTATCATTAGCGGGATTTATGATGAGCAGTTCTTC
D gene: NA; J gene: TRBJ1-2; V gene: TRBV7-9; clone size: few; CDR3 protein: CASSLVSYSHTF; CDR3 DNA: TGTGCCAGCAGCTTAGTCAGTTACAGCCACACCTTC
D gene: NA; J gene: TRBJ1-4; V gene: TRBV5-8; clone size: NA; CDR3 protein: CASTIDEGGTNEKLFF; CDR3 DNA: TGTGCCAGCACCATCGATGAGGGAGGGACTAATGAAAAACTGTTTTTT
D gene: NA; J gene: TRBJ2-7; V gene: TRBV29-1; clone size: NA; CDR3 protein: CSGREAGGAYEQYF; CDR3 DNA: TGCAGCGGCCGGGAAGCAGGGGGGGCCTACGAGCAGTACTTC
D gene: NA; J gene: TRBJ2-2; V gene: TRBV4-2; clone size: NA; CDR3 protein: CASSQVLDSSNTGELFF; CDR3 DNA: TGTGCCAGCAGCCAAGTTCTGGACAGTTCGAACACCGGGGAGCTGTTTTTT
D gene: NA; J gene: TRBJ1-1; V gene: TRBV20-1; clone size: once; CDR3 protein: CSASWRGEAFF; CDR3 DNA: TGCAGTGCTAGTTGGCGGGGAGAGGCTTTCTTT
D gene: NA; J gene: TRBJ1-5; V gene: TRBV7-3; clone size: NA; CDR3 protein: CASSCLSPGNQPQHF; CDR3 DNA: TGTGCCAGCAGCTGTCTAAGCCCAGGCAATCAGCCCCAGCATTTT
D gene: NA; J gene: TRBJ2-1; V gene: TRBV12-3/TRBV12-4; clone size: NA; CDR3 protein: CASTKGPEQFF; CDR3 DNA: TGTGCCAGCACCAAAGGCCCTGAGCAGTTCTTC
D gene: TRBD1; J gene: TRBJ2-7; V gene: TRBV9; clone size: few; CDR3 protein: CASSVGQGAYEQYF; CDR3 DNA: TGTGCCAGCAGCGTCGGACAGGGGGCCTACGAGCAGTACTTC
D gene: NA; J gene: TRBJ2-7; V gene: TRBV6-1; clone size: NA; CDR3 protein: CASNKAGLPYEQYF; CDR3 DNA: TGTGCCAGCAATAAAGCCGGACTTCCCTACGAGCAGTACTTC
D gene: NA; J gene: TRBJ1-6; V gene: TRBV19; clone size: NA; CDR3 protein: CASSPNTLNSPLHF; CDR3 DNA: TGTGCCAGTAGTCCTAACACCCTTAATTCACCCCTCCACTTT
D gene: TRBD1; J gene: TRBJ1-2; V gene: TRBV30; clone size: NA; CDR3 protein: CAWSDGTGYGYTF; CDR3 DNA: TGTGCCTGGAGTGACGGGACAGGCTATGGCTACACCTTC
D gene: TRBD1; J gene: TRBJ1-4; V gene: TRBV5-1; clone size: NA; CDR3 protein: CASGSGQGSEKLFF; CDR3 DNA: TGCGCCAGCGGGTCAGGACAGGGAAGCGAAAAACTGTTTTTT
D gene: NA; J gene: TRBJ2-1; V gene: TRBV6-4; clone size: NA; CDR3 protein: CASSEEQGTGNEQFF; CDR3 DNA: TGTGCCAGCAGCGAAGAGCAAGGGACGGGCAATGAGCAGTTCTTC
D gene: NA; J gene: TRBJ2-1; V gene: TRBV7-3; clone size: NA; CDR3 protein: CASSQIRGQYAEQFF; CDR3 DNA: TGTGCCAGCAGCCAAATTCGCGGACAGTATGCTGAGCAGTTCTTC
D gene: TRBD1; J gene: TRBJ1-1; V gene: TRBV5-1; clone size: NA; CDR3 protein: CASSLTTFLTGSPEAFF; CDR3 DNA: TGCGCCAGCAGCTTGACCACTTTCTTGACAGGGAGCCCTGAAGCTTTCTTT
D gene: TRBD2; J gene: TRBJ2-1; V gene: TRBV28; clone size: NA; CDR3 protein: CASRALAEPYNEQFF; CDR3 DNA: TGTGCCAGCAGGGCCCTAGCGGAACCCTACAATGAGCAGTTCTTC
D gene: NA; J gene: TRBJ2-1; V gene: TRBV7-6; clone size: NA; CDR3 protein: CASSSTHLVYNEQFF; CDR3 DNA: TGTGCCAGCAGCTCCACTCATTTAGTGTACAATGAGCAGTTCTTC
D gene: NA; J gene: TRBJ1-1; V gene: TRBV6-5; clone size: NA; CDR3 protein: CASSYSKSNTEAFF; CDR3 DNA: TGTGCCAGCAGTTACTCGAAAAGCAACACTGAAGCTTTCTTT
D gene: NA; J gene: TRBJ1-6; V gene: TRBV10-3; clone size: NA; CDR3 protein: CAISAGQVVVRDSPLHF; CDR3 DNA: TGTGCCATCAGTGCAGGGCAGGTCGTGGTCCGGGATTCACCCCTCCACTTT
D gene: NA; J gene: TRBJ2-2; V gene: TRBV5-1; clone size: NA; CDR3 protein: CASSIPTGGGTTGELFF; CDR3 DNA: TGCGCCAGCAGCATACCGACAGGAGGGGGGACCACCGGGGAGCTGTTTTTT
D gene: TRBD2; J gene: TRBJ2-1; V gene: TRBV7-2; clone size: NA; CDR3 protein: CASSLTPPGLAGGNNEQFF; CDR3 DNA: TGTGCCAGCAGCCTAACCCCCCCGGGACTAGCGGGGGGCAACAATGAGCAGTTCTTC